The 21 T cell receptor beta chains below all came from one sample that was sequenced in a study of blood T cell repertoires in COVID-19. Repertoires were generated with immunoSEQ multiplex PCR, while TCRdb's copy carries only in-frame clones and drops some. The sample lists under 350,000 clones, more than 75% occurring once. The sequencing input was PBMCs or T cells enriched from blood (not recorded which). Every receptor here comes from a man in his 60s who had recovered from COVID-19.

The V call is TRBV24-1, the J call TRBJ2-3; TRBD1 agrees at 10 bases. There are 16 residues in the CDR3. The germline V gene encodes CDR1 KGHDR and CDR2 SFDVKD. The J segment lost 2 bases and the V segment lost 3 bases, leaving 4 bases of the junction unmatched. The CDR3 sequence is CATSDRDRGYTDTQYF. The DNA of the CDR3 is TGTGCCACCAGTGATAGGGACAGGGGTTACACAGATACGCAGTATTTT.

J is TRBJ2-7 and V is TRBV11-3; 7 bases agree with TRBD2. The CDR3 runs to 16 residues. Losses at the gene ends were 3 bases for V and 1 base for J; bases not matched to a gene: 9. Germline V gene data show CDR1 as SGHNT and CDR2 as YENEEA. CDR3 sequence (DNA): TGTGCCAGCAGCTTCGGCCAGATAGCGGGTTCCTACGAGCAGTACTTC. Amino acid sequence: CASSFGQIAGSYEQYF.

The genes are TRBV3-1 (or the pseudogene TRBV3-2) and TRBJ2-7; 7 bases map to TRBD1. V lost 3 bases and J lost 4; bases outside the gene matches: 3. Germline assignment: CDR1 LGHDT and CDR2 YNNKEL (reference sequence). This CDR3 has 13 residues. The DNA for the CDR3 is TGTGCCAGCAGCCAGTACAGGGGTTACGAGCAGTACTTC. It is translated as CASSQYRGYEQYF.

The chain is built from TRBV6-5 and TRBJ2-1; a weak D match, TRBD1 (6 bases). Trimming pared 2 bases from V and 5 bases from J, leaving 13 bases between. The V gene's germline CDR1 is MNHEY and CDR2 SVGAGI. This CDR3 comprises 15 residues. In DNA form, the CDR3 reads TGTGCCAGCAGTTACGTAGGGGGACGGAACAATGAGCAGTTCTTC. Translated, it gives CASSYVGGRNNEQFF.

V is TRBV2 and J is TRBJ1-5, with D tentatively TRBD1 (6 bases). Germline V gives CDR1 SNHLY, CDR2 FYNNEI. This CDR3 spans 16 amino acids. Trimming left V 4 bases short and J 0 bases short, with 13 bases between. The CDR3 sequence: CASSVKQGGSNQPQHF. CDR3 nucleotides: TGTGCCAGCAGTGTAAAACAGGGTGGTAGCAATCAGCCCCAGCATTTT.

Written as DNA, the CDR3 is TGTGCCAGCTCGTCTCAGGGGAGCAATCAGCCCCAGCATTTT. It is translated as CASSSQGSNQPQHF. The chain has TRBV18 and TRBJ1-5, with D perhaps TRBD1 (6 bases). The germline V gene encodes CDR1 KGHSH and CDR2 LQKENI. Trimming took off 6 bases at V and 1 base at J, with 10 bases between the two ends. The CDR3 totals 14 residues.

As DNA, the CDR3 is TGCGCCAGCAGCCAAGACAGGGTACAGCCCCAGCATTTT. Its translation: CASSQDRVQPQHF. The chain recombines TRBV4-1 with TRBJ1-5; the D gene is possibly TRBD1 (5 bases). CDR3 size: 13 residues. V dropped 0 bases and J dropped 7 bases, with 7 bases sitting between them. Germline lookup yields CDR1 MGHRA and CDR2 YSYEKL.

This clone was detected a few times. V usage is TRBV13 and J usage is TRBJ1-1; 7 nucleotides align to TRBD1. After removal of 4 bases from V and 4 bases from J, the junction contained 12 bases not matched to a gene. This CDR3 region has 16 residues. Looked up from germline, CDR1 is PRHDT and CDR2 is FYEKMQ (reference sequence). DNA for the CDR3: TGTGCCAGCAGCTCCGGGTCAACAGGGGTTTTCACTGAAGCTTTCTTT. Translating it yields CASSSGSTGVFTEAFF. Variable domain in full (rest from reference TRBV13 and TRBJ1-1): AAGVIQSPRHLIKEKRETATLKCYPIPRHDTVYWYQQGPGQDPQFLISFYEKMQSDKGSIPDRFSAQQFSDYHSELNMSSLELGDSALYFCASSSGSTGVFTEAFFGQGTRLTVV.

The rearrangement uses TRBV19 and TRBJ1-3; D is uncertain. Trimming left V 8 bases short and J 0 bases short, with 5 bases between. Germline V gene data show CDR1 as LNHDA and CDR2 as SQIVND (reference sequence). CDR3 length: 12 residues. The CDR3 DNA follows: TGTGCCAGTTGCAGCTCTGGAAACACCATATATTTT. Amino acids: CASCSSGNTIYF.

This chain joins TRBV2 and TRBJ1-4, with D possibly matching TRBD1 (5 bases). Trimming removed 8 bases at V and 7 bases at J, with 11 bases between. This CDR3 spans 12 amino acids. Germline V lookup: CDR1 SNHLY, CDR2 FYNNEI. CDR3 in amino acids: CASVRDSEKLFF. Here the CDR3 DNA reads TGTGCCAGCGTCCGGGACTCTGAAAAACTGTTTTTT.

The CDR3 region is CASSQGQGEMNTEAFF. CDR3 bases: TGTGCCAGCTCACAAGGACAGGGGGAAATGAACACTGAAGCTTTCTTT. This chain connects TRBV18 to TRBJ1-1; 10 bases line up with TRBD1. J gave up 0 bases and V 4 bases, and 5 bases lay outside the gene matches. Germline V CDR1 and CDR2: KGHSH, LQKENI. This CDR3 contains 16 residues.

The rearrangement joins TRBV5-4 to TRBJ2-2; possible D gene TRBD1, 5 bases. The CDR3 has 15 residues. V lost 1 base, J lost 1 base, and 8 bases lay in between. Per germline, CDR1 SGHNT and CDR2 YYREEE (reference sequence). In DNA form, the CDR3 reads TGTGCCAGCAGCTTGTCAGGGCTGAACACCGGGGAGCTGTTTTTT. This gives the protein CASSLSGLNTGELFF.

This chain joins TRBV15 and TRBJ1-5, with D maybe TRBD1 (5 bases). This CDR3 contains 15 residues. Trimming stripped 5 bases from V and 4 bases from J, with 15 bases between. The germline CDR1 and CDR2 sequences are LNHNV and YYDKDF (reference sequence). The DNA for the CDR3 is TGTGCCACCAGCTGGGGAAGGACATCTAATCAGCCCCAGCATTTT. As protein: CATSWGRTSNQPQHF.

This chain links TRBV5-1 with TRBJ2-3, with TRBD2 matching 8 bases. The germline CDR1 and CDR2 sequences are SGHRS and YFSETQ. CDR3 size: 17 residues. V was clipped by 4 bases and J by 2 bases; unmatched bases: 12. CDR3 sequence (DNA): TGCGCCAGCAGCCAAGGTAGGGCTAGCGGGCTCACAGATACGCAGTATTTT. As protein: CASSQGRASGLTDTQYF. The variable domain in full, with the rest retrieved from reference TRBV5-1 and TRBJ2-3, is KAGVTQTPRYLIKTRGQQVTLSCSPISGHRSVSWYQQTPGQGLQFLFEYFSETQRNKGNFPGRFSGRQFSNSRSEMNVSTLELGDSALYLCASSQGRASGLTDTQYFGPGTRLTVL.

The chain has TRBV14 and TRBJ1-2, with D possibly matching TRBD1 (6 bases). The V and J ends lost 4 bases and 4 bases respectively, with 19 bases between them. This CDR3 region has 16 residues. Germline V gene data show CDR1 as SGHDN and CDR2 as FVKESK. CDR3 residues: CASSPPRGAKIYGYTF. In nucleotides, the CDR3 is TGTGCCAGCAGCCCTCCTCGGGGGGCGAAGATCTATGGCTACACCTTC.

This rearrangement joins TRBV7-8 to TRBJ1-1; D remains unclear. This CDR3 is 11 amino acids long. The germline gives CDR1 SGHVS, CDR2 FQNEAQ. V lost 4 bases and J 4 bases, leaving 4 bases between the germline ends. The CDR3 bases are TGTGCCAGCAGCTCAGTCACTGAAGCTTTCTTT. Translation gives CASSSVTEAFF.

This clone was seen only once. This chain connects TRBV7-9 to TRBJ1-2; TRBD1 matches 7 bases. Germline values: CDR1 SEHNR, CDR2 FQNEAQ (reference sequence). The CDR3 runs 14 residues. Unmatched junction bases numbered 9, after V lost 4 bases and J lost 7 bases. CDR3 nucleotide sequence: TGTGCCAGCAGCTCCATGGGACAGCTGCTTGGCTACACCTTC. This gives the protein CASSSMGQLLGYTF.

This clone has a single count. V gene TRBV7-6 combines with J gene TRBJ1-3; no reliable D call. There are 16 residues in the CDR3. Germline V gene sequence: CDR1 SGHVS, CDR2 FNYEAQ. V lost 3 bases and J 2 bases, leaving 14 bases between the germline ends. As DNA, the CDR3 is TGTGCCAGCAGCTTCTCGGCGGAGGTTGCTGGAAACACCATATATTTT. Translation gives CASSFSAEVAGNTIYF. The full variable domain, its missing parts supplied by reference TRBV7-6 and TRBJ1-3, is GAGVSQSPRYKVTKRGQDVALRCDPISGHVSLYWYRQALGQGPEFLTYFNYEAQQDKSGLPNDRFSAERPEGSISTLTIQRTEQRDSAMYRCASSFSAEVAGNTIYFGEGSWLTVV.

The rearrangement links TRBV18 to TRBJ2-2, with D possibly being TRBD1 (6 bases). This CDR3 has 15 amino acids. In germline, CDR1 is KGHSH, CDR2 LQKENI. With 0 bases removed from V and 6 bases from J, the gap between germline ends came to 11 bases. CDR3 sequence (DNA): TGTGCCAGCTCACCACCGCGGGCAGGGGCCGGGGAGCTGTTTTTT. Its translation: CASSPPRAGAGELFF.

This chain connects TRBV3-1 (or the pseudogene TRBV3-2) to TRBJ2-7; 11 bases map to TRBD2. The CDR3 extends over 15 amino acids. The germline CDR1 and CDR2 sequences are LGHDT and YNNKEL (reference sequence). J was trimmed by 1 base and V by 5 bases; bases with no gene match: 4. The CDR3 here is CASSFTSGGSYEQYF. In DNA, the CDR3 is TGTGCCAGCAGCTTTACTAGCGGGGGATCCTACGAGCAGTACTTC.

J is TRBJ1-4 and V is TRBV7-2, with D perhaps matching TRBD1 (6 bases). Trimming cost V 1 base and J 0 bases, with 15 bases left between them. CDR1 SGHTA and CDR2 FQGNSA come from the germline V gene. This CDR3 is built from 18 residues. The DNA of the CDR3 is TGTGCCAGCAGCTTAGAGCCTTTAAGACAGGCAACTAATGAAAAACTGTTTTTT. Translation gives CASSLEPLRQATNEKLFF.